Listed below are T cell receptor beta chains from one sample, sequenced in a study of OX40 agonist ivuxolimab in advanced cancers. Libraries were prepared by immunoSEQ multiplex PCR; TCRdb keeps only in-frame clonotypes and omits some of them. Of about 72,000 clones listed, around 90% are singletons. Here the sequenced sample was CD4+ or CD8+ T cells sorted from blood, taken in a trial of the OX40 agonist ivuxolimab. Source of these receptors: an adult with an advanced solid tumor such as melanoma, head and neck, liver or kidney cancer. Each CDR3 is given with its conserved first and last residue. The D gene is left open where the match is weak. Rows may omit the clone size; those that give it use once, few, many or a size class.

TRBJ2-7,TRBD1,TRBV13,.,TGTGCCAGCAGTCGGAGGGAGCCGGGACAGGGCTACGAGCAGTACTTC,CASSRREPGQGYEQYF
TRBJ2-1,TRBD1,TRBV27,.,TGTGCCAGCGCCTCGGGACAGGGGGGTGTAAATGAGCAGTTCTTC,CASASGQGGVNEQFF
TRBJ2-3,.,TRBV5-1,few,TGCGCCAGCAGGGACACAGATACGCAGTATTTT,CASRDTDTQYF
TRBJ1-1,.,TRBV5-6,.,TGTGCCAGCAGCCCATATCGGACGGGTAAACCTGAAGCTTTCTTT,CASSPYRTGKPEAFF
TRBJ2-4,.,TRBV6-1,.,TGTGCCAGCATAGGGCCAGGGTCCATTCAGTACTTC,CASIGPGSIQYF
TRBJ2-1,TRBD2,TRBV5-6,.,TGTGCCAGCAGCCAAACTAGCGGGAGCTTCAATGAGCAGTTCTTC,CASSQTSGSFNEQFF
TRBJ2-5,.,TRBV7-9,.,TGTGCCAGCAGCCTGAGAGGGGAGACCCAGTACTTC,CASSLRGETQYF
TRBJ2-1,.,TRBV11-1,.,TGTGCCAGCAGCTCGAGTGGCGGGAACAATGAGCAGTTCTTC,CASSSSGGNNEQFF
TRBJ1-5,TRBD1,TRBV6-5,.,TGTGCCAGTAACAGGGGGATGGGAGAGCCCCAGCATTTT,CASNRGMGEPQHF
TRBJ1-3,.,TRBV5-1,few,TGCGCCAGCAGCCTCGGACGTTCTGGAAACACCATATATTTT,CASSLGRSGNTIYF
TRBJ2-1,.,TRBV2,.,TGTGCCAGCAGTGGGACTTCAGGACCGGGGAACAATGAGCAGTTCTTC,CASSGTSGPGNNEQFF
TRBJ1-5,.,TRBV14,once,TGTGCCAGCAGCCAGAGGGGCAATCAGCCCCAGCATTTT,CASSQRGNQPQHF
TRBJ1-1,.,TRBV7-3,.,TGTGCCAGCAGCTTGAGGGAAGACACTGAAGCTTTCTTT,CASSLREDTEAFF
TRBJ1-2,TRBD1,TRBV14,.,TGTGCCAGCAGCCAAGTCATACGGGACAGGGGGCGTCTAGTTACCGGCTACACCTTC,CASSQVIRDRGRLVTGYTF
TRBJ2-7,.,TRBV15,.,TGTGCCACCAGCAGATCTGGGGGGACCTACGAGCAGTACTTC,CATSRSGGTYEQYF
TRBJ1-4,.,TRBV6-5,.,TGTGCCAGCAGTTACGGTACACCTGCAACTAATGAAAAACTGTTTTTT,CASSYGTPATNEKLFF
TRBJ1-2,TRBD1,TRBV18,.,TGTGCCAGCTCACCCACGGGACAGGTCTATGGCTACACCTTC,CASSPTGQVYGYTF
TRBJ2-5,TRBD1,TRBV7-9,.,TGTGCCAGCAGCTCCCAGGGGGCTCAAGAGACCCAGTACTTC,CASSSQGAQETQYF
TRBJ2-7,.,TRBV30,.,TGTGCCTGGAGTGTATCGAACTACGAGCAGTACTTC,CAWSVSNYEQYF
TRBJ1-5,.,TRBV7-8,.,TGTGCCAGCAGCTTAAGAAACCAGGGCCCTGGCAATCAGCCCCAGCATTTT,CASSLRNQGPGNQPQHF
TRBJ1-5,.,TRBV6-4,.,TGTGCCAGCAGCCCCCAGGGAGGGCGGAATCAGCCCCAGCATTTT,CASSPQGGRNQPQHF
TRBJ1-5,.,TRBV7-9,.,TGTGCCAGCAGCTTGGGTGGCCCCCAGCCCCAGCATTTT,CASSLGGPQPQHF